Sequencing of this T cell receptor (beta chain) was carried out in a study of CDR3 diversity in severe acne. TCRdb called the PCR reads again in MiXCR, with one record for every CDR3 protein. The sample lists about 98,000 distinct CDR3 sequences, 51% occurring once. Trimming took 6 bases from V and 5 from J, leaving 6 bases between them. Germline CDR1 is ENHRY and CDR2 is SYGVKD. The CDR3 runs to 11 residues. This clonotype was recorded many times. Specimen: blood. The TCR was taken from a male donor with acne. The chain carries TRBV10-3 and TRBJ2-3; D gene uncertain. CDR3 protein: CAIRTGDTQYF. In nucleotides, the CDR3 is TGTGCCATCAGGACGGGAGATACGCAGTATTTT.